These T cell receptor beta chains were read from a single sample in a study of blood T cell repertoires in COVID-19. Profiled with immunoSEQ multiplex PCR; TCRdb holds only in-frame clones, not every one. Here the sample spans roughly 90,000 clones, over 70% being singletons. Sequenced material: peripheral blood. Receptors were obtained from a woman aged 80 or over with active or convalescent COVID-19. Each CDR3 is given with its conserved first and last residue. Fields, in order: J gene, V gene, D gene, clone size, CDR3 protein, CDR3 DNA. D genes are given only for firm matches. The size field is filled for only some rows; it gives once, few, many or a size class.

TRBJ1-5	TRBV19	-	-	CASSHTGSRQPQHF	TGTGCCAGTAGCCATACAGGGTCGCGCCAGCCCCAGCATTTT
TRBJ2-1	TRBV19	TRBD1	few	CATRDRGRNEQFF	TGTGCCACCAGGGACAGGGGTCGCAATGAGCAGTTCTTC
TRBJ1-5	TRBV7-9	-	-	CASSFGGDGQPQHF	TGTGCCAGCAGCTTTGGGGGGGATGGACAGCCCCAGCATTTT
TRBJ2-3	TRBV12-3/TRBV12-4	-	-	CASSSGFLDTQYF	TGTGCCAGCAGTTCAGGGTTTTTGGATACGCAGTATTTT
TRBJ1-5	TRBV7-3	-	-	CASSPGVLGNQPQHF	TGTGCCAGCTCTCCGGGAGTTTTGGGCAATCAGCCCCAGCATTTT
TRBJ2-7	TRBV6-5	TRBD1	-	CASRRGDRGYEQYF	TGTGCCAGCAGGCGGGGGGACAGGGGCTACGAGCAGTACTTC
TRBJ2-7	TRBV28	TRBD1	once	CAGGGTGGYNEQYF	TGTGCCGGGGGAGGGACAGGGGGTTATAACGAGCAGTACTTC
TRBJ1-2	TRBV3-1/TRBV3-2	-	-	CASSQAPIGSNYGYTF	TGTGCCAGCAGCCAAGCTCCAATCGGGTCTAACTATGGCTACACCTTC
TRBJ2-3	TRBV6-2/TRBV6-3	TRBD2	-	CASSPGTRPPADTQYF	TGTGCCAGCAGCCCTGGGACTAGGCCCCCCGCAGATACGCAGTATTTT
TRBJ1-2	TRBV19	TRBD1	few	CASSRDREGYGYTF	TGTGCCAGTAGTAGGGACAGGGAGGGGTATGGCTACACCTTC
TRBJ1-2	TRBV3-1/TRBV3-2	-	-	CATGGGNYGYTF	TGTGCCACTGGGGGCGGTAACTATGGCTACACCTTC
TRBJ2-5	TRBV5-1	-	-	CASSLVAGRGWETQYF	TGCGCCAGCAGCTTGGTCGCGGGCAGGGGTTGGGAGACCCAGTACTTC
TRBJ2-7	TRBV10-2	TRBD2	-	CASSDPSGGAVYEQYF	TGCGCCAGCAGTGATCCTAGCGGGGGGGCAGTCTACGAGCAGTACTTC
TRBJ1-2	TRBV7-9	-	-	CASSLSWEVAAGRSYTF	TGTGCCAGCAGCTTAAGTTGGGAGGTGGCTGCAGGGCGGAGCTACACCTTC
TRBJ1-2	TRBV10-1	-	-	CASSESSGGYTF	TGCGCCAGCAGTGAGTCATCAGGAGGCTACACCTTC
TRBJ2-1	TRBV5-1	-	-	CASSLTLDEQFF	TGCGCCAGCAGCTTGACCTTAGATGAGCAGTTCTTC
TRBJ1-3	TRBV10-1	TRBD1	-	CASSRDRVGNTIYF	TGCGCCAGCAGCAGAGACAGGGTTGGAAACACCATATATTTT
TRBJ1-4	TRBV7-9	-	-	CASSPAAEKLFF	TGTGCCAGCAGCCCAGCGGCAGAAAAACTGTTTTTT
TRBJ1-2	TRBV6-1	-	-	CASSETGLNYGYTF	TGTGCCAGCAGTGAAACAGGGTTAAACTATGGCTACACCTTC
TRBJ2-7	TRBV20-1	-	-	CSASRGAVEAEQYF	TGCAGTGCTAGTCGGGGGGCAGTTGAGGCCGAGCAGTACTTC
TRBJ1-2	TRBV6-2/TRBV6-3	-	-	CASSWWDTGIYAF	TGTGCCAGCAGTTGGTGGGACACCGGTATCTACGCCTTC
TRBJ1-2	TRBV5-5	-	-	CASSLVAGGGVFSGYTF	TGTGCCAGCAGCTTGGTGGCGGGCGGGGGTGTTTTCTCTGGCTACACCTTC
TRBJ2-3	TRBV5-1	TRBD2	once	CASSSSGRAGTQYF	TGCGCCAGCAGCTCTAGCGGGAGGGCCGGGACGCAGTATTTT
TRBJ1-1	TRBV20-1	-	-	CSASGGLEAFF	TGCAGTGCTAGTGGGGGACTCGAAGCTTTCTTT
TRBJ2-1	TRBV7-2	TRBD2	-	CASSSWDGGYNEQFF	TGTGCCAGCAGCTCGTGGGACGGGGGGTACAATGAGCAGTTCTTC
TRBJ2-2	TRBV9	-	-	CASSRGTNTGELFF	TGTGCCAGCAGCAGGGGGACGAACACCGGGGAGCTGTTTTTT
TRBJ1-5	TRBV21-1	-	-	CASSCRVLGQPQHF	TGTGCCAGCAGCTGCAGGGTTTTGGGTCAGCCCCAGCATTTT
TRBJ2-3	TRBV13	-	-	CASSLGYSTDTQYF	TGTGCCAGCAGCTTAGGCTACTCCACAGATACGCAGTATTTT
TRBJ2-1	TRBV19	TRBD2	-	CASLTGLGGGEQFF	TGTGCCAGCTTGACGGGACTAGGAGGCGGTGAGCAGTTCTTC
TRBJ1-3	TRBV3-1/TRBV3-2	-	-	CASSQDSFSGNTIYF	TGTGCCAGCAGCCAAGACAGTTTCTCTGGAAACACCATATATTTT
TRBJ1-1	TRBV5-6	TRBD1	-	CASSLGQGASPAEAFF	TGTGCCAGCAGCCTAGGACAGGGGGCGTCGCCTGCCGAAGCTTTCTTT
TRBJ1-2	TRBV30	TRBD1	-	CAVPGQGNYGYTF	TGTGCCGTCCCGGGACAGGGTAACTATGGCTACACCTTC
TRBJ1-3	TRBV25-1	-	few	CASCSSGNTIYF	TGTGCCAGCTGCAGCTCTGGAAACACCATATATTTT
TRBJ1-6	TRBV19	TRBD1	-	CASRGTGVSSPLHF	TGTGCCAGTCGAGGGACAGGCGTTAGTTCACCCCTCCACTTT
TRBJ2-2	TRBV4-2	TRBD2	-	CASSQDLLAGNTGELFF	TGTGCCAGCAGCCAAGATCTACTAGCGGGGAACACCGGGGAGCTGTTTTTT
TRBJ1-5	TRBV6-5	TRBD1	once	CASSLDRGHNQPQHF	TGTGCCAGCAGTCTCGACAGGGGACACAATCAGCCCCAGCATTTT
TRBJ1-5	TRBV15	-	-	CATSRDYGGSQPQHF	TGTGCCACCAGCAGAGATTACGGGGGGAGTCAGCCCCAGCATTTT
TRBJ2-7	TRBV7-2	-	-	CASSSGGGAVYEQYF	TGTGCCAGCAGTTCAGGTGGGGGCGCGGTCTACGAGCAGTACTTC
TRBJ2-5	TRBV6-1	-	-	CASSEAGLLPQYF	TGTGCCAGCAGTGAAGCGGGGCTCTTACCCCAGTACTTC
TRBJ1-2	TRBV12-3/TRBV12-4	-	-	CASSPRASYGYTF	TGTGCCAGCAGTCCTCGTGCGTCCTATGGCTACACCTTC
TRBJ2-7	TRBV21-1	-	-	CAMGQPDSYEQYF	TGTGCCATGGGGCAGCCAGACTCCTACGAGCAGTACTTC
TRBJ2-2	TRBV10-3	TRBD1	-	CAISEGQETGELFF	TGTGCCATCAGTGAGGGACAGGAAACCGGGGAGCTGTTTTTT
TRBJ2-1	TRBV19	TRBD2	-	CASSISGASGRVEQFF	TGTGCCAGTAGTATATCTGGGGCTAGCGGGAGAGTTGAGCAGTTCTTC
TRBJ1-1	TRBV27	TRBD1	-	CASSSDRAGTEAFF	TGTGCCAGCAGTTCTGACAGGGCGGGCACTGAAGCTTTCTTT
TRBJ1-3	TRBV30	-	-	CAWKHRSSGNTIYF	TGTGCCTGGAAACACAGGAGCTCTGGAAACACCATATATTTT
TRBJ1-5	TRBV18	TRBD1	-	CASSPEGAGQPQHF	TGTGCCAGCTCCCCCGAGGGGGCGGGTCAGCCCCAGCATTTT
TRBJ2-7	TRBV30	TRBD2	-	CAWRPGTSRHEQYF	TGTGCCTGGAGACCCGGGACTAGTCGACACGAGCAGTACTTC
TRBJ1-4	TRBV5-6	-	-	CASSLVGAGNEKLFF	TGTGCCAGCAGCTTGGTGGGGGCAGGTAATGAAAAACTGTTTTTT
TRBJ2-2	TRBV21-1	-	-	CASSPKPAANTGELFF	TGTGCCAGCAGCCCCAAACCCGCAGCGAACACCGGGGAGCTGTTTTTT
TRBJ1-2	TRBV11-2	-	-	CASSPWGDYGYTF	TGTGCCAGCAGCCCGTGGGGGGACTATGGCTACACCTTC
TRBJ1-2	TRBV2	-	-	CASSDGLANYGYTF	TGTGCCAGCAGTGATGGCCTGGCTAACTATGGCTACACCTTC